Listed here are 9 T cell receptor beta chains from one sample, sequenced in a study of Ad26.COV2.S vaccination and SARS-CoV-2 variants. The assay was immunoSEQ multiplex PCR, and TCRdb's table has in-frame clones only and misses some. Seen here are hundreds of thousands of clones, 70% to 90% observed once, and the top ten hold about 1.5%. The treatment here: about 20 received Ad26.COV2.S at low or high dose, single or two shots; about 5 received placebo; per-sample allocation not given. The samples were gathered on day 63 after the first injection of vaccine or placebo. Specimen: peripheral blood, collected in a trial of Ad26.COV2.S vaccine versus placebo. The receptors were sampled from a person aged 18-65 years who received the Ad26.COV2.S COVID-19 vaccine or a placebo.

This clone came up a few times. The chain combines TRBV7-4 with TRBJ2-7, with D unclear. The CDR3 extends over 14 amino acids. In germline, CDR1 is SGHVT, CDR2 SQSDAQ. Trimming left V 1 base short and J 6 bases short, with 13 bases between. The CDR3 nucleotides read TGTGCCAGCAGCTTAGGACGAGGAATGGGCGAGCAGTACTTC. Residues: CASSLGRGMGEQYF.

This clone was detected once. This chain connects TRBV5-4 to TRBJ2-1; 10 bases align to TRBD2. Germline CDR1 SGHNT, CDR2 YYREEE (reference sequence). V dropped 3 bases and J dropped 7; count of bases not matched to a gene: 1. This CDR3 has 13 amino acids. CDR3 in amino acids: CASSSTSGNEQFF. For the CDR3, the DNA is TGTGCCAGCAGCTCGACTAGCGGGAATGAGCAGTTCTTC.

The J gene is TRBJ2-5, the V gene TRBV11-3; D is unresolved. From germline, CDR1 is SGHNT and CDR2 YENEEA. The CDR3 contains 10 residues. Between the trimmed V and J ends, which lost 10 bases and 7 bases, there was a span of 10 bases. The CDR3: CATKYGTQYF. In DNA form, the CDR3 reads TGTGCCACCAAGTACGGGACCCAGTACTTC.

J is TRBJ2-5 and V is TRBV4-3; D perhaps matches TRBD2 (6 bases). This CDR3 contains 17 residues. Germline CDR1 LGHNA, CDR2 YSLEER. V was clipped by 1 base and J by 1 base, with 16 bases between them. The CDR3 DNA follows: TGCGCCAGCAGCCAAGGCGGGGTCCTCGGGGGCCAAGAGACCCAGTACTTC. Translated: CASSQGGVLGGQETQYF.

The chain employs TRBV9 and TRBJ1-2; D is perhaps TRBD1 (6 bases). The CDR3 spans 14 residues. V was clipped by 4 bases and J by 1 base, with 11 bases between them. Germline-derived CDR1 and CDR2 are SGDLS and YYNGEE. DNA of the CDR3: TGTGCCAGCAGCTTCGGGGGGCTTAACTATGGCTACACCTTC. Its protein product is CASSFGGLNYGYTF.

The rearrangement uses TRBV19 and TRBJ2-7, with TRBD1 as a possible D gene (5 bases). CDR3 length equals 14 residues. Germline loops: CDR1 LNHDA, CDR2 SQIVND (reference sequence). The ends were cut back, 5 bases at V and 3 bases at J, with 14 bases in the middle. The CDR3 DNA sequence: TGTGCCAGTAGTTCCAGGGTTGCCAACTACGAGCAGTACTTC. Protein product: CASSSRVANYEQYF.

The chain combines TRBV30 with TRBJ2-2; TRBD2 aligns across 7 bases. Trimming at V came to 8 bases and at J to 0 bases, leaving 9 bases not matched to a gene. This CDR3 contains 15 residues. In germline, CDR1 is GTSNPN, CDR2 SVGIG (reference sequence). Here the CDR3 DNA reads TGTGCCGGGGGAGGGAGGGGCCCGAACACCGGGGAGCTGTTTTTT. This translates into CAGGGRGPNTGELFF.

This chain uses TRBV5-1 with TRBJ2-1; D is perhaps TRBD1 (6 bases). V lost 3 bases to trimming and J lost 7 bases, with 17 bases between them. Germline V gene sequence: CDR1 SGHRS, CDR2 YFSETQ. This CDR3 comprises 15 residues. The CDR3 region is CASSSDRSVLNEQFF. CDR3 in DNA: TGCGCCAGCAGCTCAGACAGGAGCGTCCTTAATGAGCAGTTCTTC.

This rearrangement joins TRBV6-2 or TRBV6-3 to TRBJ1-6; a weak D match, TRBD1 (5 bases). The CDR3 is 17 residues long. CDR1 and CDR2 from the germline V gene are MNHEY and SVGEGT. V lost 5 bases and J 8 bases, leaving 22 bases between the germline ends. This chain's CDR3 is CASSAPRGRGEDSPLHF. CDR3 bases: TGTGCCAGCAGTGCCCCCCGGGGCCGAGGTGAGGATTCACCCCTCCACTTT.